This TCR beta chain was documented in a study of Ad26.COV2.S vaccination and SARS-CoV-2 variants (TCRdb year 2021). The study in broad terms: Vaccine-arm donors were drawn from COV1001, a multicentre, randomized, double-blind, placebo-controlled phase I-IIa trial of Ad26.COV2.S in healthy adults. Investigators did not know the trial group allocation while performing experiments and assessing outcomes. TCRbeta repertoire sequencing served as the tool for gauging how specific and how broad the SARS-CoV-2-reactive T cell receptors were following Ad26.COV2.S vaccination. Trial participants were randomized into five groups of five, in which low-dose or high-dose Ad26.COV2.S was given once or twice, or placebo was given on both occasions. Ad26.COV2.S was given intramuscularly at 5x10^10 or 1x10^11 viral particles, as a single shot or as two shots 56 days apart. The TCR-sequenced set comprised around 30 samples: approximately 19 Ad26.COV2.S vaccine recipients, 5 placebo recipients and 8 SARS-CoV-2 convalescent individuals. The full study reports these points: Comparable non-spike TCR breadth was observed between vaccine and placebo recipients, consistent with only spike being contained in the vaccine. After vaccination, spike-specific CD8+ and CD4+ T cell responses were reported to show substantial breadth. The authors noted that total T cell responses may have been underestimated by the TCR breadth and depth analyses. Compared with placebo recipients, Ad26.COV2.S recipients showed higher spike-specific TCR breadth (P = 0.0014). The study was not powered to compare responses between vaccine doses or regimens.

To note about this clone: Its antigen has not been determined. Base qualities are missing; no much larger clone stands one base away.

In the germline V gene, CDR1 corresponds to SGHRS and CDR2 to YFSETQ. A distance of 13 bases separates the germline ends of V and J, which lose 0 bases and 1 base respectively. The CDR3 holds 16 amino acids from the cysteine to the phenylalanine. The DNA shown is the 48-base CDR3, in frame from base 1. The immunoSEQ Assay was used to sequence TCRbeta CDR3 regions. After extraction, genomic DNA underwent amplification by bias-controlled multiplex PCR, followed by high-throughput sequencing. Turning to the authors' computational methods: To quantify the absolute abundance of every unique TCRbeta CDR3 region, sequences were collapsed and filtered. T cell fraction was estimated by normalization of TCRbeta template counts to usable DNA, with usable DNA being measured through amplification of reference genes present in all nucleated cells. Repertoire TCRs were annotated as SARS-CoV-2-specific by exact matching of V gene, CDR3 amino acid sequence and J gene to a known reactive TCR set. The reference SARS-CoV-2 TCR set was derived from MIRA and filtered for enrichment in COVID-19-positive ImmuneCODE repertoires, a step that removed public or cross-reactive TCRs. Drawing on the MIRA antigens, annotated TCRs were analysed further at the level of specific ORF or position within ORF. Breadth was defined as annotated unique rearrangements over total unique productive rearrangements; depth was the summed frequency of those rearrangements. Two-sided Wilcoxon rank-sum tests were used to compare TCR breadth between groups. TCRdb retrieved this table from immuneACCESS and kept in-frame rearrangements only. Not all clones are present; in checked studies, unresolved V genes account for under half, and no reason is known for the remainder. That table furnishes V, J and clone size, whereas the DNA furnished D and trimming. In this sample the table shows about 680,000 clones, around 92% of which occur a single time. The biggest ten clones account for over 1.3% of the sample.

Interpreted using the paper, the treatment or condition label stands for: roughly 18 received Ad26.COV2.S at low or high dose, single or two shots; about five received placebo; per-sample allocation not given. For vaccine and placebo recipients, the sequenced repertoires came from samples collected on day 63 after the first injection. Between 29 July and 7 August 2020, Cohort 1b enrolled about two dozen adults aged 18-55 years at one site in Boston, USA. Ad26.COV2.S was a replication-incompetent adenovirus type 26 vector that expressed a prefusion-stabilized SARS-CoV-2 spike protein derived from the original Wuhan strain.

The sequencing here drew on peripheral blood, taken in a trial of Ad26.COV2.S vaccine versus placebo. This sequence originates from a person aged 18-65 years who received the Ad26.COV2.S COVID-19 vaccine or a placebo. The sequence links TRBV5-1 to TRBJ1-1; too little of a D gene remains to name it. The CDR3 corresponds to CASSLGPGLANTEAFF. The bases read TGCGCCAGCAGCTTGGGACCGGGGTTGGCGAACACTGAAGCTTTCTTT.